Given below is one T cell receptor beta chain in context. The source of the sample is a study of blood T cell repertoires in COVID-19. Turning to the study itself: The analysed material was cDNA or gDNA that came from T cells, B-cell-depleted T cells, or PBMCs.

Repertoires were generated with immunoSEQ multiplex PCR, while TCRdb's copy carries only in-frame clones and drops some. The sample holds under 250,000 clones, around 90% seen once. The CDR3 extends over 18 amino acids. Per the germline V gene, CDR1 is MNHNS and CDR2 is SASEGT. V gave up 3 bases and J gave up 0 bases, with 15 bases separating them. The sequenced sample consisted of PBMCs or T cells enriched from blood (not recorded which). The rearrangement links TRBV6-1 to TRBJ1-6; D is possibly TRBD1 (5 bases). The receptor's source is a woman aged 25 to 39 who had been exposed to COVID-19. The CDR3 DNA reads as TGTGCCAGCAGTGAGTGGACATCCTCGAGCTCCTATAATTCACCCCTCCACTTT. Protein product: CASSEWTSSSSYNSPLHF.